This passage covers 13 T cell receptor beta chains from one sample sequenced in a study of identical twins. TCRdb called the 5' RACE reads again in MiXCR, with one record for every CDR3 protein. The repertoire holds 700,000 or so distinct CDR3 sequences, approximately 9% seen once, with about 0.98% in the top ten. These same data were also listed under a study on yellow fever vaccine responses in identical twins.

What was sequenced was PBMCs. Receptors were obtained from a woman between 18 and 30 years old in good health.

This clonotype was observed a few times. The J gene is TRBJ1-5, the V gene TRBV6-1; D may be TRBD1 (5 bases). The CDR3 length is 15 residues. Trimming took 0 bases from V and 2 from J, leaving 8 bases between them. CDR1 is MNHNS and CDR2 is SASEGT in the germline V gene. The CDR3 sequence: CASSEALRGNQPQHF. The CDR3 DNA reads TGTGCCAGCAGTGAAGCGCTCAGGGGCAATCAGCCCCAGCATTTT.

This clonotype showed up just a few times. This chain links TRBV5-1 with TRBJ2-1, with 10 bases fitting TRBD2. The CDR3 has 15 amino acids. CDR1 and CDR2 from the germline V gene are SGHRS and YFSETQ. J was trimmed by 7 bases and V by 2 bases; bases with no gene match: 6. The CDR3 protein is CASSFSSGGVNEQFF. Written as DNA, the CDR3 is TGCGCCAGCAGCTTTAGCAGCGGGGGGGTGAATGAGCAGTTCTTC.

The V gene is TRBV20-1, the J gene TRBJ2-3, with 8 bases matching TRBD2. The germline V gene has CDR1 DFQATT and CDR2 SNEGSKA (reference sequence). This CDR3 is built from 15 residues. Trimming at V came to 2 bases and at J to 2 bases, leaving 6 bases not matched to a gene. CDR3 nucleotide sequence: TGCAGTGCTAGACAACTAGCGGAAGCCACAGATACGCAGTATTTT. This gives the protein CSARQLAEATDTQYF.

The V gene is TRBV11-2, the J gene TRBJ2-3, with 9 bases fitting TRBD2. CDR3 size: 18 residues. Germline V lookup: CDR1 SGHAT, CDR2 FQNNGV. Trimming at V came to 1 base and at J to 5 bases, leaving 13 bases not matched to a gene. CDR3: CASSLVRRGGAGRDTQYF. The CDR3 DNA follows: TGTGCCAGCAGCTTAGTACGGCGCGGGGGGGCCGGTAGAGATACGCAGTATTTT.

The rearrangement uses TRBV5-5 and TRBJ1-2; no clear D. Germline V gene data show CDR1 as SGHKS and CDR2 as YYEKEE (reference sequence). With 4 bases removed from V and 0 bases from J, the gap between germline ends came to 13 bases. The CDR3 contains 15 residues. For the CDR3, the DNA is TGTGCCAGCAGCGCCACGACGCAGCCTAACTATGGCTACACCTTC. Protein product: CASSATTQPNYGYTF. Looking up the rest from reference TRBV5-5 and TRBJ1-2 gives the full variable domain: DAGVTQSPTHLIKTRGQQVTLRCSPISGHKSVSWYQQVLGQGPQFIFQYYEKEERGRGNFPDRFSARQFPNYSSELNVNALLLGDSALYLCASSATTQPNYGYTFGSGTRLTVV.

This clonotype was seen only a few times. The chain links TRBV5-1 to TRBJ2-5; weak D call: TRBD1 (5 bases). This CDR3 region has 15 residues. Germline loops: CDR1 SGHRS, CDR2 YFSETQ. Trimming took 1 base from V and 5 from J, leaving 15 bases between them. The CDR3 loop is CASSLTSRTTETQYF. CDR3 in DNA: TGCGCCAGCAGCTTGACGAGTAGGACAACCGAGACCCAGTACTTC.

The chain links TRBV3-1 to TRBJ2-7; D ambiguous. The CDR3 has 16 amino acids. Germline values: CDR1 LGHDT, CDR2 YNNKEL (reference sequence). V lost 5 bases, J lost 3 bases, and 20 bases lay in between. The CDR3 sequence: CASSSSRVGWNYEQYF. The CDR3 DNA follows: TGTGCCAGCAGCTCCTCCCGGGTGGGATGGAACTACGAGCAGTACTTC.

This clonotype has more than one count but fewer than ten. The chain carries TRBV19 and TRBJ2-1; D ambiguous. Trimming shortened V by 7 bases and J by 7 bases, and 17 bases separated the two germline ends. There are 14 residues in the CDR3. Per germline, CDR1 LNHDA and CDR2 SQIVND (reference sequence). CDR3 residues: CASKTRGVGNEQFF. CDR3 DNA sequence: TGTGCCAGTAAAACGCGTGGGGTGGGGAATGAGCAGTTCTTC.

This clonotype was counted ten times or more. J is TRBJ2-4 and V is TRBV4-2; 8 bases align to TRBD2. The V gene end was trimmed by 0 bases and the J gene end by 1 base; junction bases not matched to a gene: 11. Per germline, CDR1 LGHNA and CDR2 YNFKEQ. The CDR3 has 19 amino acids. In nucleotides, the CDR3 is TGTGCCAGCAGCCAAGACGGAGGTGGCCGGGGGGGTGCCAAAAACATTCAGTACTTC. It specifies CASSQDGGGRGGAKNIQYF.

The chain employs TRBV6-1 and TRBJ2-7; D is perhaps TRBD1 (6 bases). Trimming shortened V by 6 bases and J by 0 bases, and 21 bases separated the two germline ends. Looked up from germline, CDR1 is MNHNS and CDR2 is SASEGT. The length of the CDR3 is 17 residues. In DNA form, the CDR3 reads TGTGCCAGCAGGAGGGGGACCCCCGGCCTTAGCTCCTACGAGCAGTACTTC. Residues: CASRRGTPGLSSYEQYF.

This clonotype appeared a few times. The J gene is TRBJ1-2, the V gene TRBV24-1; D is undetermined. The germline V and J ends were trimmed by 3 bases and 6 bases, with 13 bases remaining between them. This CDR3 has 14 amino acids. The germline V gene encodes CDR1 KGHDR and CDR2 SFDVKD. The CDR3 nucleotides read TGTGCCACCAGTGATAGGTCGATAAGAGATGGCTACACCTTC. This sequence encodes CATSDRSIRDGYTF.

In its sample, this clonotype was seen many times. This CDR3 reads CASSPGPNQPQHF. The DNA for the CDR3 is TGTGCCAGCAGCCCAGGGCCAAATCAGCCCCAGCATTTT. The chain uses TRBV6-1 and TRBJ1-5, with a tentative D call TRBD1 (5 bases). The germline V gene has CDR1 MNHNS and CDR2 SASEGT. The CDR3 runs 13 residues. The ends were cut back, 6 bases at V and 4 bases at J, with 10 bases in the middle.

The chain has TRBV2 and TRBJ1-1; D is undetermined. The CDR3 extends over 14 amino acids. Germline CDR1 SNHLY, CDR2 FYNNEI. The germline V and J ends were trimmed by 1 base and 4 bases, with 10 bases remaining between them. The CDR3 protein is CASSEVRIRTEAFF. CDR3 DNA: TGTGCCAGCAGTGAAGTCAGGATCCGCACTGAAGCTTTCTTT.